This TCR beta chain was profiled in a study of response to subunit inactivated influenza vaccine. Trimming removed 3 bases from V and 0 bases from J, with 6 bases in between. Germline V gives CDR1 DFQATT, CDR2 SNEGSKA (reference sequence). The length of the CDR3 is 13 residues. One entry per CDR3 protein results from TCRdb running MiXCR on the RT-PCR reads. The top ten hold 9.5% to 12% of the sample, which has around 570,000 distinct CDR3 sequences, about 11% seen once. This clonotype has ten or more counts. The sample was also linked to a second study, of T cells expressing NK-cell markers. From that report: The authors generated TCR beta cDNA through 5'RACE template switching with UMIs. It was sorted CD3+CD56-NKG2C+, CD3+CD56+NKG2C- and CD3+CD56+NKG2C+ T cells that provided the TCR beta repertoires. There were seven HCMV-seropositive donors and one seronegative donor among the eight sequenced. Sorting was restricted to alpha-beta TCR T cells by an anti-gamma-delta TCR antibody in several experiments. Of CD8+ T cells, about 1.0-8% belonged to dominant NKG2C+ clonotypes in roughly 6 donors.

V and J are TRBV20-1 and TRBJ1-3; D remains ambiguous. Here the sequenced sample was PBMCs from blood, taken on the day of vaccination. The receptor was isolated from a man aged 45-65 years who received an inactivated influenza vaccine. CDR3: CSARGVSGNTIYF. CDR3 DNA sequence: TGCAGTGCTAGGGGTGTCTCTGGAAACACCATATATTTT.